This T cell receptor beta chain came from a study of cytomegalovirus exposure and HLA in healthy donors. Whole-study findings and limits: Later examination showed HLA-associated TCR beta chains had greater clonal expansion than equally common others.

Concerning this clone itself: Its specificity is not known.

Primers included in the PCR were 60 Vbeta and 13 Jbeta primers. Clones were read by immunoSEQ multiplex PCR, and TCRdb kept only the in-frame ones, dropping some. The sample lists fewer than 200,000 clones; approximately 77% were seen once. The TCR originated in a man aged 35-49 years in good health and CMV-seropositive. The specimen sequenced was PBMCs.

CDR3 residues: CSVVLAGENYEQYF. The CDR3 region has the DNA TGCAGCGTTGTTCTAGCGGGAGAAAACTACGAGCAGTACTTC. This chain links TRBV29-1 with TRBJ2-7; 10 bases are a match to TRBD2. With 4 bases clipped from V and 3 bases from J, the junction kept 6 bases outside the gene matches. This CDR3 is 14 amino acids long. CDR1 is SQVTM and CDR2 is ANQGSEA in the germline V gene.